This T cell receptor (beta chain) was identified in a study of blood T cells in healthy people across ages. Overall study: Through template switching, about one barcoded beta molecule was captured per two T cells, as measured in model experiments. Broader study findings: Age brought a roughly linear fall in TCR beta diversity measured per million T cells.

A second about 7 to 11 cycle PCR used barcoded and J-beta primers. One entry per CDR3 protein results from TCRdb running MiXCR on the 5' RACE reads. Here the sample spans 1.5 million to 2 million distinct CDR3 sequences, about 30% being singletons. This clonotype showed up just once. The antigen remains unidentified. At one of its ends the junction is not consistent with the germline gene, which may arise from a read error. This CDR3 has 15 residues. Sequenced sample: blood. This chain links TRBV12-3 or TRBV12-4 with TRBJ2-3, with D perhaps TRBD2 (5 bases). This sequence was found in a woman aged 30 to 39 in good health. CDR3 loop: CASSLGGLSTDMQYF. DNA for the CDR3: TGTGCCAGCAGTTTAGGAGGACTTAGCACAGATATGCAGTATTTT.